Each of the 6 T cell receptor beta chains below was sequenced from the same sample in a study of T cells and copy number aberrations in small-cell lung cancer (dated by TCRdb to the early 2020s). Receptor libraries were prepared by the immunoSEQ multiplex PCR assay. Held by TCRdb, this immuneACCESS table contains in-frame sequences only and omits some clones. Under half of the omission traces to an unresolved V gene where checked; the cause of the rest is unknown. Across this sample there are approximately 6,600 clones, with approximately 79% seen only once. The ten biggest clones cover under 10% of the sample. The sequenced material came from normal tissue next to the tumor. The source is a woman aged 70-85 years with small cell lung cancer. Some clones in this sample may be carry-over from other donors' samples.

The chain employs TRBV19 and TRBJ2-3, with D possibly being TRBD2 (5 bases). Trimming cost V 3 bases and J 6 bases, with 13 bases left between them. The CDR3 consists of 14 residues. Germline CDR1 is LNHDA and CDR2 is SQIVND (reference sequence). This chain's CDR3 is CASSITGFKDTQYF. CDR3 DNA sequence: TGTGCCAGTAGTATTACGGGATTTAAGGATACGCAGTATTTT.

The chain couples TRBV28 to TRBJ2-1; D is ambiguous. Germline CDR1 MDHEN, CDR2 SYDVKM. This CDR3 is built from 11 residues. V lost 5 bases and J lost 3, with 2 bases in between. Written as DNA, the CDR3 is TGTGCCAGCAGTCGCTACAATGAGCAGTTCTTC. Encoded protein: CASSRYNEQFF.

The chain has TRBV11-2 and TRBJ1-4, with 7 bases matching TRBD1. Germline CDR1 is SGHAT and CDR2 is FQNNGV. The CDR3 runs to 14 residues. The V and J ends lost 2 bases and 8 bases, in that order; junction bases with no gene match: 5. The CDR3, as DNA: TGTGCCAGCAGCTTATGGCAGGGGGGAGAAAAACTGTTTTTT. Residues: CASSLWQGGEKLFF.

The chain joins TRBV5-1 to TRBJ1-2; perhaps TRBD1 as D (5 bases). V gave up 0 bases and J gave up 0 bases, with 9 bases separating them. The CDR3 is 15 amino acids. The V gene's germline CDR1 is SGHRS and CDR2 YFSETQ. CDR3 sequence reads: CASSLEEGPNYGYTF. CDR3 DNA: TGCGCCAGCAGCTTGGAAGAGGGGCCTAACTATGGCTACACCTTC.

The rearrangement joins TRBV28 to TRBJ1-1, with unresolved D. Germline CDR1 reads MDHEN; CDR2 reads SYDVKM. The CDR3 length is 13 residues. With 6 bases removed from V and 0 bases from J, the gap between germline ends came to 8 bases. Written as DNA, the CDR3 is TGTGCCAGCAGCGAGACGGTGAACACTGAAGCTTTCTTT. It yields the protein CASSETVNTEAFF.

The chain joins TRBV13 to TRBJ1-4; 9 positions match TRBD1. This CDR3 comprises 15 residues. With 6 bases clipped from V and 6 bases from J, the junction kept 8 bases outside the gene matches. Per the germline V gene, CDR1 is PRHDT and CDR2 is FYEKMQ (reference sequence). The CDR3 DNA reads TGTGCCAGCAGTTCAGACCGGGACAGGGATGAAAAACTGTTTTTT. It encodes CASSSDRDRDEKLFF. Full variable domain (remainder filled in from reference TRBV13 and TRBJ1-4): AAGVIQSPRHLIKEKRETATLKCYPIPRHDTVYWYQQGPGQDPQFLISFYEKMQSDKGSIPDRFSAQQFSDYHSELNMSSLELGDSALYFCASSSDRDRDEKLFFGSGTQLSVL.